This T cell receptor (beta chain) is from a study of blood T cell repertoires in COVID-19. Study overall: T cells, B-cell-depleted T cells, or PBMCs provided the cDNA or gDNA that served as material.

V was shortened by 4 bases and J by 5 bases, with 15 bases between the two germline ends. Germline V gene sequence: CDR1 MNHEY, CDR2 SVGEGT. The CDR3 extends over 15 amino acids. Original analysis: Using reference gene primer amplification, nucleated cell counts were estimated. Sequencing was performed with immunoSEQ multiplex PCR; in TCRdb, only in-frame clones are kept and a portion is missing. That table gives V, J and clone size, and the DNA gave D and trimming. The top ten hold approximately 1% of the sample, which has fewer than 350,000 clones, roughly 90% seen once. The age range of participants was about 18 to 89 years, with residence in fewer than 25 US areas. Cohorts were determined from participant-reported clinical history.

The receptor was isolated from a woman aged 25 to 39 who had been exposed to COVID-19. The chain recombines TRBV6-2 or TRBV6-3 with TRBJ1-5, with D maybe TRBD1 (5 bases). Sequences were obtained from PBMCs or T cells enriched from blood (not recorded which). CDR3 residues: CASSSTGESYQPQHF. The CDR3 nucleotides are TGTGCCAGCAGTTCCACGGGGGAGAGTTATCAGCCCCAGCATTTT.